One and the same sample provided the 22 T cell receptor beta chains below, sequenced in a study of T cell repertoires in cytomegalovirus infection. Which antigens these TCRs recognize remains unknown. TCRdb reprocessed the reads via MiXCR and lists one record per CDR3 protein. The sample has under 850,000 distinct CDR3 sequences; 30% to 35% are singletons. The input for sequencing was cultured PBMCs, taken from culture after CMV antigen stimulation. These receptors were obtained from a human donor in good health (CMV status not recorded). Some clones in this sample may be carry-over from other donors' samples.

The CDR3 reads CASSQGPRDRLVNEQFF. CDR3 nucleotide sequence: TGCGCCAGCAGCCAAGGCCCCCGGGACAGGTTGGTCAATGAGCAGTTCTTC. The chain joins TRBV4-1 to TRBJ2-1, with 8 bases identical to TRBD1. Trimming removed 1 base from V and 6 bases from J; junction bases left unmatched: 11. The germline V gene has CDR1 MGHRA and CDR2 YSYEKL. The CDR3 spans 17 residues.

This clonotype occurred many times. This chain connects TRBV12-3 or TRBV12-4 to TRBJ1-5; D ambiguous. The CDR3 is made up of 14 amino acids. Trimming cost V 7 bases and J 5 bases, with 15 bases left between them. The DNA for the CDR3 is TGTGCCAGCACCAACCGGCGGGGTCATCAGCCCCAGCATTTT. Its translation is CASTNRRGHQPQHF.

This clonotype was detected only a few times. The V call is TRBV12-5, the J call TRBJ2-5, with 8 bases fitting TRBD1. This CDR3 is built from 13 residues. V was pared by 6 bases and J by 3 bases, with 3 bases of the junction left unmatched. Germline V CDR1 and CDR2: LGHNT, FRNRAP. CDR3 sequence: CASGQDREETQYF. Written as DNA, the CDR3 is TGTGCTAGTGGGCAGGACAGGGAAGAGACCCAGTACTTC.

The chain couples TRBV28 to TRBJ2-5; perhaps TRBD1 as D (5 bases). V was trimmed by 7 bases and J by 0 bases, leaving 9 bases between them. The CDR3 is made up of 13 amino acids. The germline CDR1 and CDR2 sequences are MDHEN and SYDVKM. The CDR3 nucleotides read TGTGCCAGCATGACAGCCAACCAAGAGACCCAGTACTTC. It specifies CASMTANQETQYF.

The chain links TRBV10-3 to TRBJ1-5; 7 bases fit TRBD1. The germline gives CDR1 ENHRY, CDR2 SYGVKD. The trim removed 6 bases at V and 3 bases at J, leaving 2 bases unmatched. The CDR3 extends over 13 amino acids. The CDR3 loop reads CAIRDRDNQPQHF. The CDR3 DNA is TGTGCCATCAGAGACAGGGACAATCAGCCCCAGCATTTT.

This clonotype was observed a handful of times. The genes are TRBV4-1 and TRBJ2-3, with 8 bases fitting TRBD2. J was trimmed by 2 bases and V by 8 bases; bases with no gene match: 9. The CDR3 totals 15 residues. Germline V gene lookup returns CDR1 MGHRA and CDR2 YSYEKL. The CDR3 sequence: CASAQRGFNTDTQYF. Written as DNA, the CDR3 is TGCGCCAGCGCTCAGCGGGGGTTCAACACAGATACGCAGTATTTT.

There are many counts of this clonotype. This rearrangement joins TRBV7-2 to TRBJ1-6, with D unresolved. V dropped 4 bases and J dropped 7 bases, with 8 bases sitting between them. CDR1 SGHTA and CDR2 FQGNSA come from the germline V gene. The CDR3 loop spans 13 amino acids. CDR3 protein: CASSWRPNSPLHF. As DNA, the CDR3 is TGTGCCAGCAGCTGGAGACCCAATTCACCCCTCCACTTT. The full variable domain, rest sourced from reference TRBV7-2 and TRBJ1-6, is GAGVSQSPSNKVTEKGKDVELRCDPISGHTALYWYRQSLGQGLEFLIYFQGNSAPDKSGLPSDRFSAERTGGSVSTLTIQRTQQEDSAVYLCASSWRPNSPLHFGNGTRLTVT.

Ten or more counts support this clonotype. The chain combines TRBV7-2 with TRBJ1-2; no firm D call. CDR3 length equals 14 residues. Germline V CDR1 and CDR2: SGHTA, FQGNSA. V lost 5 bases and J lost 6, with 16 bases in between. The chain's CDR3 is CASSLRHALNGYTF. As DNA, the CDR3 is TGTGCCAGCAGCCTCCGTCACGCTCTTAATGGCTACACCTTC.

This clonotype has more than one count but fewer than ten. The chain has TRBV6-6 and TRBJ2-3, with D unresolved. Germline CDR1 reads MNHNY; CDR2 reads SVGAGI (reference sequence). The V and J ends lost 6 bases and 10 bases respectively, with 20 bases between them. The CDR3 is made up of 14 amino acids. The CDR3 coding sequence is TGTGCCAGCAGCGCCTACTCTACAGAAGAAGCGCAGTATTTT. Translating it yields CASSAYSTEEAQYF.

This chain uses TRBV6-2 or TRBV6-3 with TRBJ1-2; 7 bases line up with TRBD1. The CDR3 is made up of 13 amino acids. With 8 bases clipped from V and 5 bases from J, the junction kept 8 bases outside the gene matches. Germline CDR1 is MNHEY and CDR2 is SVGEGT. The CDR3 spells CASGRDSTYGYTF. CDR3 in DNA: TGTGCCAGCGGCCGGGACAGCACATATGGCTACACCTTC.

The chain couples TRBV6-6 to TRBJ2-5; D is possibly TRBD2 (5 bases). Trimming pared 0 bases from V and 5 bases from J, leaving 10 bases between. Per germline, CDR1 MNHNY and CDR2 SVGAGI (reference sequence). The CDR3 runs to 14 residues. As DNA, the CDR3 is TGTGCCAGCAGTTACTCGATCGAGCGGGAGACCCAGTACTTC. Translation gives CASSYSIERETQYF.

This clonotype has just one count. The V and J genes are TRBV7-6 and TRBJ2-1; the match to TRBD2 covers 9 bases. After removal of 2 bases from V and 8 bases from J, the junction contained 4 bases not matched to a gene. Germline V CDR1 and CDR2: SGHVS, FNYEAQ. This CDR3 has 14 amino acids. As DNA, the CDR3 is TGTGCCAGCAGCTTAAGGGGCGGGGGGGATGAGCAGTTCTTC. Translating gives CASSLRGGGDEQFF.

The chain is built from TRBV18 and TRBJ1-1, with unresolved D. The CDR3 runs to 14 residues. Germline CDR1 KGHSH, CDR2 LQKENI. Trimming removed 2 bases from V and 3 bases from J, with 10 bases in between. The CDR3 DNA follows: TGTGCCAGCTCACCAACGGGATCCGACACTGAAGCTTTCTTT. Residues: CASSPTGSDTEAFF.

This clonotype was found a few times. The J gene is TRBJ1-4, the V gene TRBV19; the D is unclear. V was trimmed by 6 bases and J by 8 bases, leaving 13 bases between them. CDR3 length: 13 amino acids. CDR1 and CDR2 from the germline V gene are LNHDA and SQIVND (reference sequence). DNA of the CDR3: TGTGCCAGTAGCACCGGTGCGGAGGAAAAACTGTTTTTT. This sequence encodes CASSTGAEEKLFF.

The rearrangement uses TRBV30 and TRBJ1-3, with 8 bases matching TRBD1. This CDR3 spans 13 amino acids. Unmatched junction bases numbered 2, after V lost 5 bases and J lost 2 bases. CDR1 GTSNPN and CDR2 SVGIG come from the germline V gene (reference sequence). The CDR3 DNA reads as TGTGCCTGGGAGACAGGGGCTGGAAACACCATATATTTT. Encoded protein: CAWETGAGNTIYF. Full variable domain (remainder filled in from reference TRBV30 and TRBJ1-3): SQTIHQWPATLVQPVGSPLSLECTVEGTSNPNLYWYRQAAGRGLQLLFYSVGIGQISSEVPQNLSASRPQDRQFILSSKKLLLSDSGFYLCAWETGAGNTIYFGEGSWLTVV.

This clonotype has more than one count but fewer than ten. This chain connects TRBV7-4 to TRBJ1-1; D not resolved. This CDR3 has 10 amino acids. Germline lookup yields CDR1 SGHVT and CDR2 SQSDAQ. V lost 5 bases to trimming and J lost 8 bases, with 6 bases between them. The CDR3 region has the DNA TGTGCCAGCAGCCCTAGGGAAGCTTTCTTT. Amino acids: CASSPREAFF. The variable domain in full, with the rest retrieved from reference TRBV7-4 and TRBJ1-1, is GAGVSQSPRYKVAKRGRDVALRCDSISGHVTLYWYRQTLGQGSEVLTYSQSDAQRDKSGRPSGRFSAERPERSVSTLKIQRTEQGDSAVYLCASSPREAFFGQGTRLTVV.

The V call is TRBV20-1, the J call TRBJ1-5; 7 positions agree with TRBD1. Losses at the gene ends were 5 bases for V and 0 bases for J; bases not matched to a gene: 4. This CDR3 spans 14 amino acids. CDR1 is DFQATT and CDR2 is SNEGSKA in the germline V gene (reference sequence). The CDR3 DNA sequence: TGCAGTGCTCAGGGGGGGTATAGCAATCAGCCCCAGCATTTT. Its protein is CSAQGGYSNQPQHF.

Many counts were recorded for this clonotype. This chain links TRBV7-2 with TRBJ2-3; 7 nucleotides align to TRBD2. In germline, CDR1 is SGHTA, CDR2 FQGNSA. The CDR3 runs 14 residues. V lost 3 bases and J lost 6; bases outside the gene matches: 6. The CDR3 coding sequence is TGTGCCAGCAGCTTCAGACTAGCATCTGATACGCAGTATTTT. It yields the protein CASSFRLASDTQYF.

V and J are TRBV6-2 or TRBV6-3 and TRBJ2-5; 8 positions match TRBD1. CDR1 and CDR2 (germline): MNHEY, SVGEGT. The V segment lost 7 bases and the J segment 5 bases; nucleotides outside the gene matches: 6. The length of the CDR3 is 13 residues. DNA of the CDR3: TGTGCCAGCAAAGACAGGGGCGGCGAGACCCAGTACTTC. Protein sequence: CASKDRGGETQYF.

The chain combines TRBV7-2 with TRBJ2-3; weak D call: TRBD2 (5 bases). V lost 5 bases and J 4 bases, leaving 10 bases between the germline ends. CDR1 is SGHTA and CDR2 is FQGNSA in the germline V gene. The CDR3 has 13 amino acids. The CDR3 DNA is TGTGCCAGCAGCCTTATAGCGCCAGATACGCAGTATTTT. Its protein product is CASSLIAPDTQYF.

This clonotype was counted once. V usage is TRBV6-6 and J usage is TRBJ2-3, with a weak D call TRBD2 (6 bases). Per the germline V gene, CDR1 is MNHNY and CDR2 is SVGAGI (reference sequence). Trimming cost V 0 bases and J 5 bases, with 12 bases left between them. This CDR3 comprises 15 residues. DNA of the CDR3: TGTGCCAGCAGTTACTCTGCGGGACGGGAAGATACGCAGTATTTT. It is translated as CASSYSAGREDTQYF.

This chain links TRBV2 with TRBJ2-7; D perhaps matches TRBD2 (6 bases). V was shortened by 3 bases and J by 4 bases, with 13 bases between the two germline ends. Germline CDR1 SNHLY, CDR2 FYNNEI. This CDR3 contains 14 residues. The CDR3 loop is CASSDVRGRYEQYF. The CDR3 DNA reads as TGTGCCAGCAGTGATGTGCGGGGTAGATACGAGCAGTACTTC.